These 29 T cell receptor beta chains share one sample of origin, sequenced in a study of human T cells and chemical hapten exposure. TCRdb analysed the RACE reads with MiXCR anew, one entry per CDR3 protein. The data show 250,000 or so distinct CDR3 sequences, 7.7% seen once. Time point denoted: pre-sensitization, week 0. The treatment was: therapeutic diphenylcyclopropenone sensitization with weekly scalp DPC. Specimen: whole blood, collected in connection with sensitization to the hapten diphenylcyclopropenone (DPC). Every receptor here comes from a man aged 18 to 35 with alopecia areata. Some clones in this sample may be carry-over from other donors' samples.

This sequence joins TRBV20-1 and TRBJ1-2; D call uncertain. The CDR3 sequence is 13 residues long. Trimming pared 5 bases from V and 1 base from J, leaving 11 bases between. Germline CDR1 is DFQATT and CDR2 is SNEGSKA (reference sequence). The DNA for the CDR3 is TGCAGTGCTCCTAACACAAATAACTATGGCTACACCTTC. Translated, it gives CSAPNTNNYGYTF.

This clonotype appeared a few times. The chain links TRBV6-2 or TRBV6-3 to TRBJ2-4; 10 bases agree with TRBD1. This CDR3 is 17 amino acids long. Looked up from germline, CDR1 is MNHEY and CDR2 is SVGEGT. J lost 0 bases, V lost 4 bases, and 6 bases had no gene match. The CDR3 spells CASSSGTGVGAKNIQYF. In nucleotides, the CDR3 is TGTGCCAGCAGTTCCGGGACAGGGGTAGGAGCCAAAAACATTCAGTACTTC.

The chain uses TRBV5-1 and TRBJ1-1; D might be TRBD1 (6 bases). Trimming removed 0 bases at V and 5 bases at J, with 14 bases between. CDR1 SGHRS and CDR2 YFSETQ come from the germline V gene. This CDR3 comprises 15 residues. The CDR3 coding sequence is TGCGCCAGCAGCTTGGCCGACAGGAGGGGTACTGAAGCTTTCTTT. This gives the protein CASSLADRRGTEAFF.

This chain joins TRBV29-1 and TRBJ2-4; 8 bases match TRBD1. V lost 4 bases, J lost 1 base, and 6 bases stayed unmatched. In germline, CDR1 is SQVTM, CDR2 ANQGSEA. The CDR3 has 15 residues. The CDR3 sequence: CSVGGQGAAKNIQYF. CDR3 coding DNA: TGCAGCGTTGGGGGCCAGGGGGCGGCCAAAAACATTCAGTACTTC.

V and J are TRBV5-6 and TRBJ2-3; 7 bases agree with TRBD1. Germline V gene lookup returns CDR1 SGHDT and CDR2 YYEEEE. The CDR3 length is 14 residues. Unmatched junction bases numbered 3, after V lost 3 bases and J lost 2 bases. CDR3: CASSSQGTTDTQYF. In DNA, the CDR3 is TGTGCCAGCAGCTCACAGGGGACCACAGATACGCAGTATTTT.

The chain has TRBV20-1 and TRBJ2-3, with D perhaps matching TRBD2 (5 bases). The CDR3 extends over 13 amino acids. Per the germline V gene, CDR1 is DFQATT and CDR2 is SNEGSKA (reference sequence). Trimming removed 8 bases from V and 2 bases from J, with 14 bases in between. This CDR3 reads CSPNEGYTDTQYF. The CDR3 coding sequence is TGCAGTCCCAACGAGGGATACACAGATACGCAGTATTTT.

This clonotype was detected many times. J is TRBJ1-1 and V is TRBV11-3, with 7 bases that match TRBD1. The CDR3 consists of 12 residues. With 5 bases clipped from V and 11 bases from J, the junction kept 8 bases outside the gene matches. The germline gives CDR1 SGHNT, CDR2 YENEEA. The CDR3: CASSPGGGKAFF. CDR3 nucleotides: TGTGCCAGCAGCCCTGGAGGGGGCAAGGCTTTCTTT.

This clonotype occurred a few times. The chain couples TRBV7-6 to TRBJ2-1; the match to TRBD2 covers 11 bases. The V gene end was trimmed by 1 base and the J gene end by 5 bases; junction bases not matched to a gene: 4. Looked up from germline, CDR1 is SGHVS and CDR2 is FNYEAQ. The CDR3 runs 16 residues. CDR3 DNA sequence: TGTGCCAGCAGCTTAGAGGCTAGCGGGGGGAACAATGAGCAGTTCTTC. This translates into CASSLEASGGNNEQFF.

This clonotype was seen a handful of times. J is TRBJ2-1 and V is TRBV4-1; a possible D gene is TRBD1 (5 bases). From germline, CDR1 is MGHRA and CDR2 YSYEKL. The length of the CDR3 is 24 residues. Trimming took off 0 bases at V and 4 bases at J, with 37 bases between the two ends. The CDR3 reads CASSQDISPPRQGNLGTIYNEQFF. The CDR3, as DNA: TGCGCCAGCAGCCAAGATATCTCACCCCCTCGCCAGGGAAACCTGGGAACCATTTACAATGAGCAGTTCTTC.

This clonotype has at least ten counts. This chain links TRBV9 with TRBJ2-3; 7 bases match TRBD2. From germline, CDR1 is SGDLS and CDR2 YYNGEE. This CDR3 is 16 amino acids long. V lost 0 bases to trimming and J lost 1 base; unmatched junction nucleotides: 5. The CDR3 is CASSVGVRGGTDTQYF. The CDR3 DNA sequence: TGTGCCAGCAGCGTAGGGGTACGGGGGGGCACAGATACGCAGTATTTT.

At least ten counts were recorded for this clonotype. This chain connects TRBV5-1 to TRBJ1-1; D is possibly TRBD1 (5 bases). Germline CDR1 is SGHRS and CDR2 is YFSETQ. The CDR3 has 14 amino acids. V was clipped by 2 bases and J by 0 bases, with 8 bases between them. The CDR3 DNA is TGCGCCAGCAGCTTTTCAGGGATGAACACTGAAGCTTTCTTT. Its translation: CASSFSGMNTEAFF. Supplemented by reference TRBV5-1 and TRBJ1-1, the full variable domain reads KAGVTQTPRYLIKTRGQQVTLSCSPISGHRSVSWYQQTPGQGLQFLFEYFSETQRNKGNFPGRFSGRQFSNSRSEMNVSTLELGDSALYLCASSFSGMNTEAFFGQGTRLTVV.

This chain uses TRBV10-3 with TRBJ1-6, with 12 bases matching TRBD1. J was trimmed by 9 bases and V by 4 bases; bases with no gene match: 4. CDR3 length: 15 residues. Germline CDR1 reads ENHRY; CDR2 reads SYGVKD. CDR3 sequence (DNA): TGTGCCATCAGTGGAGGGACAGGGGGCTTTTCACCCCTCCACTTT. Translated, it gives CAISGGTGGFSPLHF.

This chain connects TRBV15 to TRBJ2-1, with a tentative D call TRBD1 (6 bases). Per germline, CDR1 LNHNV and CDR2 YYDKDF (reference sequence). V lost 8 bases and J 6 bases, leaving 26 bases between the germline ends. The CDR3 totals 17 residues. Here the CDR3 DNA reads TGTGCCACCTGGGGCAGGAACAGGGTGTCTCGGAGCAATGAGCAGTTCTTC. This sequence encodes CATWGRNRVSRSNEQFF. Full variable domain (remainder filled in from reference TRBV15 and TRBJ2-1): DAMVIQNPRYQVTQFGKPVTLSCSQTLNHNVMYWYQQKSSQAPKLLFHYYDKDFNNEADTPDNFQSRRPNTSFCFLDIRSPGLGDTAMYLCATWGRNRVSRSNEQFFGPGTRLTVL.

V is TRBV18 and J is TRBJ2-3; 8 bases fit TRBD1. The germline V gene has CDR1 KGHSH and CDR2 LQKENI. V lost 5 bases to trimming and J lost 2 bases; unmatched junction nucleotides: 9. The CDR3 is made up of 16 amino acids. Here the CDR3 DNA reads TGTGCCAGCTCAAAGCCCCAGACAGGGGACACAGATACGCAGTATTTT. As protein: CASSKPQTGDTDTQYF.

This CDR3 reads CASEASKGSYNEQFF. The CDR3 DNA reads as TGCGCCAGCGAGGCTAGCAAAGGCTCCTACAATGAGCAGTTCTTC. The V and J genes are TRBV10-2 and TRBJ2-1, with D maybe TRBD2 (5 bases). The CDR3 is 15 amino acids. CDR1 and CDR2 (germline): WSHSY, SAAADI. Trimming pared 8 bases from V and 0 bases from J, leaving 14 bases between.

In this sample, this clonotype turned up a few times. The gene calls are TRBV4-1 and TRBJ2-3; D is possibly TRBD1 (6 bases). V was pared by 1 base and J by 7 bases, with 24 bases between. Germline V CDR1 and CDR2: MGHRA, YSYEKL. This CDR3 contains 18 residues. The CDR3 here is CASSQAPGPGHGPYTQYF. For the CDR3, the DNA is TGCGCCAGCAGCCAAGCACCCGGCCCGGGACATGGGCCCTATACGCAGTATTTT.

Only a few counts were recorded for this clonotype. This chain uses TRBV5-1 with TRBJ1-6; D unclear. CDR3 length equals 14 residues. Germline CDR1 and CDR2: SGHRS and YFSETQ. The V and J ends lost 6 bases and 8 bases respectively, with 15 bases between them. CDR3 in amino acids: CASNGGTVDSPLHF. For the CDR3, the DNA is TGCGCCAGCAATGGTGGCACGGTGGATTCACCCCTCCACTTT. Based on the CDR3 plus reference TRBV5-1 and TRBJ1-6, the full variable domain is KAGVTQTPRYLIKTRGQQVTLSCSPISGHRSVSWYQQTPGQGLQFLFEYFSETQRNKGNFPGRFSGRQFSNSRSEMNVSTLELGDSALYLCASNGGTVDSPLHFGNGTRLTVT.

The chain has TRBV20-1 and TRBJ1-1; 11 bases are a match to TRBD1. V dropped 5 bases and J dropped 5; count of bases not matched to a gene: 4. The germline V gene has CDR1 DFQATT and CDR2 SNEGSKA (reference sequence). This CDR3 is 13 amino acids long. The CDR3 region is CSAGDRGTTEAFF. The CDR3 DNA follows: TGCAGTGCTGGGGACAGGGGGACTACTGAAGCTTTCTTT.

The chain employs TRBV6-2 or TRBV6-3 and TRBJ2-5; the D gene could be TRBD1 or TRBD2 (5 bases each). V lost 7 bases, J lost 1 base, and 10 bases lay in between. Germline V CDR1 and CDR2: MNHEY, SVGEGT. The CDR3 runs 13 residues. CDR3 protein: CASTVGTQETQYF. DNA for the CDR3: TGTGCCAGCACGGTAGGGACCCAAGAGACCCAGTACTTC.

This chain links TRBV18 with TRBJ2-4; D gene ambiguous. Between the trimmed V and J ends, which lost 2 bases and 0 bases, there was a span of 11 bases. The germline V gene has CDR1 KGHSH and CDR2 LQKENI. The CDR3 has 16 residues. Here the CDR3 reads CASSPTPPLAKNIQYF. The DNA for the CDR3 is TGTGCCAGCTCACCAACGCCCCCGCTAGCCAAAAACATTCAGTACTTC. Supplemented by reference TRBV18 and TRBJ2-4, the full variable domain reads NAGVMQNPRHLVRRRGQEARLRCSPMKGHSHVYWYRQLPEEGLKFMVYLQKENIIDESGMPKERFSAEFPKEGPSILRIQQVVRGDSAAYFCASSPTPPLAKNIQYFGAGTRLSVL.

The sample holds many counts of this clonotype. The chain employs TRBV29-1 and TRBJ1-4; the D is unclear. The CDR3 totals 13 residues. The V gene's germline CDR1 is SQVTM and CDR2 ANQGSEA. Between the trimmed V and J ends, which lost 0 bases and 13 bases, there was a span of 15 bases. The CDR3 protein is CSVEDPVSGRLFF. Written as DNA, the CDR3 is TGCAGCGTTGAAGATCCTGTTTCCGGGAGACTGTTTTTT.

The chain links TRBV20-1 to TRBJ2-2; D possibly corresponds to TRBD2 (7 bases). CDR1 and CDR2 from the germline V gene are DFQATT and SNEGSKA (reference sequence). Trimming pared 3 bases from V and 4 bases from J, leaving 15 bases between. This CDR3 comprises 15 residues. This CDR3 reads CSASAARGRTGELFF. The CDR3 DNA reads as TGCAGTGCTAGTGCGGCGCGGGGGCGCACCGGGGAGCTGTTTTTT.

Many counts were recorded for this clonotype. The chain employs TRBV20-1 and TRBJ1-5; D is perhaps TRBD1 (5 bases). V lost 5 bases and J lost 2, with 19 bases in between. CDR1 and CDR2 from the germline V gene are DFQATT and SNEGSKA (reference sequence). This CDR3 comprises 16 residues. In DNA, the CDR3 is TGCAGTGCTCGGATGGGACTCCAGGTTGGCAATCAGCCCCAGCATTTT. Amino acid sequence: CSARMGLQVGNQPQHF.

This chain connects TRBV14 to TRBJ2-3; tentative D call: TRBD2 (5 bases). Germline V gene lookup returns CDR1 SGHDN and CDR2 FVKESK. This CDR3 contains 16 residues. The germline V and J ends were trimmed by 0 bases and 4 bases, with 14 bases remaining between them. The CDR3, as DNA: TGTGCCAGCAGCCAAGATCGTCAGCGGACGGCAGATACGCAGTATTTT. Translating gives CASSQDRQRTADTQYF. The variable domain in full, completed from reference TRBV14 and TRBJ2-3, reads EAGVTQFPSHSVIEKGQTVTLRCDPISGHDNLYWYRRVMGKEIKFLLHFVKESKQDESGMPNNRFLAERTGGTYSTLKVQPAELEDSGVYFCASSQDRQRTADTQYFGPGTRLTVL.

CDR3 bases: TGTGCCAGCAGCCGACCGGCGGGGGAACTCACCGGGGAGCTGTTTTTT. This gives the protein CASSRPAGELTGELFF. The chain combines TRBV7-9 with TRBJ2-2; 7 nucleotides match TRBD2. The trim removed 5 bases at V and 4 bases at J, leaving 10 bases unmatched. The CDR3 is 16 residues long. Germline CDR1 is SEHNR and CDR2 is FQNEAQ (reference sequence).

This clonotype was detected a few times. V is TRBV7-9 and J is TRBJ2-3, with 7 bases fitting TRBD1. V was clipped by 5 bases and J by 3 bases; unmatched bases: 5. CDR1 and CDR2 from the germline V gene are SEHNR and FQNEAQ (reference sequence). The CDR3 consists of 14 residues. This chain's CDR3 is CASSPSGQTDTQYF. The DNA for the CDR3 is TGTGCCAGCAGCCCGTCGGGACAGACAGATACGCAGTATTTT. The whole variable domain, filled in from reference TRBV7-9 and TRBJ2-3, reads DTGVSQNPRHKITKRGQNVTFRCDPISEHNRLYWYRQTLGQGPEFLTYFQNEAQLEKSRLLSDRFSAERPKGSFSTLEIQRTEQGDSAMYLCASSPSGQTDTQYFGPGTRLTVL.

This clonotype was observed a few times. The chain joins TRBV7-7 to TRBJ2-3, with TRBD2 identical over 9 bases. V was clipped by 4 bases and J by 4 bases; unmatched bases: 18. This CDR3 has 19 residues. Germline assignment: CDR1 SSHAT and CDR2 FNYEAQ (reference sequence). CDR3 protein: CASSWNRDGLANYPDTQYF. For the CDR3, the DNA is TGTGCCAGCAGCTGGAACAGGGACGGACTAGCGAATTATCCAGATACGCAGTATTTT.

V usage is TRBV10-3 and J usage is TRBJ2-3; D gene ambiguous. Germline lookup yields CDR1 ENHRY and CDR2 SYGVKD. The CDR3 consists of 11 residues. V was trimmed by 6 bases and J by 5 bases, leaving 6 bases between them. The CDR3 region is CAISQIDTQYF. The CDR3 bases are TGTGCCATCAGCCAGATAGATACGCAGTATTTT.

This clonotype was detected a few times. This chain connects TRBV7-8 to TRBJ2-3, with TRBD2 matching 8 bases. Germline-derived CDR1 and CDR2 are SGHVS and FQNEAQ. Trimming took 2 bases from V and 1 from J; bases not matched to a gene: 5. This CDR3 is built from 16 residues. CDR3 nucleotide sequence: TGTGCCAGCAGCTTAATAGCGGGGCGTGGCACAGATACGCAGTATTTT. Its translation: CASSLIAGRGTDTQYF.